This is a list of T cell receptor beta chains from one sample in a study of radiation and T cells in renal cell carcinoma. Profiled with immunoSEQ multiplex PCR; TCRdb holds only in-frame clones, not every one. The sample includes 20,000 or so clones, 45% to 65% of them seen just once. Sample: tumor tissue, taken from a patient whose treatment was nephrectomy without radiotherapy. The receptors derive from a human donor with renal cell carcinoma. The CDR3 runs from the conserved cysteine through the conserved F or W. The D gene is left open where the match is weak. Clone size is stated in some rows and not others, as once, few, many or a class when expanded.

D gene,V gene,clone size,J gene,CDR3 DNA,CDR3 protein
NA,TRBV5-1,NA,TRBJ2-7,TGCGCCAGCAGCTTACCGCCAGGGGGGGGTAACTACGAGCAGTACTTC,CASSLPPGGGNYEQYF
NA,TRBV5-1,NA,TRBJ1-2,TGCGCCAGCAACCCGGGCCCCATACGGGCAAATTATGGCTACACCTTC,CASNPGPIRANYGYTF
TRBD1,TRBV6-5,few,TRBJ2-2,TGTGCCAGCAGTTACTCCGGGACAGGGGGGACCGGGGAGCTGTTTTTT,CASSYSGTGGTGELFF
NA,TRBV9,NA,TRBJ1-1,TGTGCCAGCAGCGTAGCAGGCGGACTGAACACTGAAGCTTTCTTT,CASSVAGGLNTEAFF
TRBD2,TRBV9,NA,TRBJ2-2,TGTGCCAGCAGTAAAACTAGCGGGGGGACCGGGGAGCTGTTTTTT,CASSKTSGGTGELFF
TRBD1,TRBV11-2,many,TRBJ1-6,TGTGCCAGCAGCTTTCGTACAGGGGGTTCCAATTCACCCCTCCACTTT,CASSFRTGGSNSPLHF
NA,TRBV5-6,NA,TRBJ1-3,TGTGCCAGCAGCGGCGAAAACACCATATATTTT,CASSGENTIYF
TRBD2,TRBV6-5,NA,TRBJ2-7,TGTGCCAGCAGATTAGCGGGGGGTTTCGACGAGCAGTACTTC,CASRLAGGFDEQYF
NA,TRBV5-1,NA,TRBJ2-6,TGCGCCAGCAGCTTGCCCGGGGGGGCCAACGTCCTGACTTTC,CASSLPGGANVLTF
TRBD1,TRBV2,NA,TRBJ2-7,TGTGCCAGCACCCCGGGACAGGGGCGTTATAAACAGTACTTC,CASTPGQGRYKQYF
TRBD1,TRBV7-2,NA,TRBJ2-3,TGTGCCAGCAGCTATTACAGGGGTGGGGCGGATACGCAGTATTTT,CASSYYRGGADTQYF
TRBD1,TRBV7-9,few,TRBJ1-1,TGTGCCAGCAGCCCTAGGGGGCAGGGCCTCATGAACACTGAAGCTTTCTTT,CASSPRGQGLMNTEAFF
TRBD1,TRBV4-3,NA,TRBJ2-7,TGCGCCAGCAGCCGGACAGGGGGGTTCTACGAGCAGTACTTC,CASSRTGGFYEQYF
NA,TRBV5-4,NA,TRBJ1-4,TGTGCCAGCAGCGTTGGGGGCCCGTATAATGAAAAACTGTTTTTT,CASSVGGPYNEKLFF
NA,TRBV14,NA,TRBJ1-2,TGTGCCAGCAGCCCCCCCGGGCTCCAAAGCAATGGCTACACCTTC,CASSPPGLQSNGYTF
NA,TRBV5-1,NA,TRBJ1-4,TGCGCCAGCAGCTTAGAGGCCGTTAAGGAAAAACTGTTTTTT,CASSLEAVKEKLFF
NA,TRBV15,NA,TRBJ1-1,TGTGCCACCAGCAGAAGGGGGTACGGCACTGAAGCTTTCTTT,CATSRRGYGTEAFF
NA,TRBV7-9,NA,TRBJ1-6,TGTGCCAGCAGCACCCCCCCATACAGGAATAATTCACCCCTCCACTTT,CASSTPPYRNNSPLHF
TRBD1,TRBV5-5,NA,TRBJ2-7,TGTGCCAGCAGCTGGATCCGGGACAGCTACGAGCAGTACTTC,CASSWIRDSYEQYF
NA,TRBV30,NA,TRBJ1-5,TGTGCCTGGAGTCCAGGTCTCAATCAGCCCCAGCATTTT,CAWSPGLNQPQHF
NA,TRBV5-1,NA,TRBJ2-5,TGCGCCAGCAGCTTGGTTGGCCAAGGTACCCAGTACTTC,CASSLVGQGTQYF
NA,TRBV6-1,NA,TRBJ1-6,TGTGCCAGCAGTGAAGCGACAGTCAATTCACCCCTCCACTTT,CASSEATVNSPLHF
TRBD1,TRBV9,NA,TRBJ1-2,TGTGCCAGCAGCGCAAGACAGGGAAACTATGGCTACACCTTC,CASSARQGNYGYTF
NA,TRBV2,medium-sized,TRBJ2-5,TGTGCCAGCAGTGATCCCCGGGGGTACCAAGAGACCCAGTACTTC,CASSDPRGYQETQYF
NA,TRBV12-5,once,TRBJ1-5,TGTGCTAGTGCCGACCCTCCAGGGCAGCCCCAGCATTTT,CASADPPGQPQHF